This T cell receptor (beta chain) originates from a study of regulatory T cells in long-lasting Graves disease. Only a few counts were recorded for this clonotype. Time point in this sample: newly diagnosed GD, antithyroid drugs for less than 3 months. Extracted PBMC RNA gave rise to the TCR library. Patients hailed from an endocrinology department in Xi'an, China. Libraries of TCR beta came from iRepertoire HTBI primers plus Arm-PCR of CDR3 regions. TCRdb independently ran MiXCR on the multiplex PCR reads; one entry per CDR3 protein. The data contain about half a million distinct CDR3 sequences, 12% of them seen just once; the ten biggest clones take up 7.5% to 9%. The CDR3 is 13 residues long. Trimming removed 5 bases from V and 8 bases from J, with 15 bases in between. Germline lookup yields CDR1 SEHNR and CDR2 FQNEAQ (reference sequence). This sample was shared with a second study, whose subject was T cells in Graves' hyperthyroidism and ophthalmopathy. This second study says: Clinical symptoms, serum thyroxine, TRAb, thyroid ultrasound and orbital computed tomography established diagnosis. From stable hyperthyroidism, ophthalmopathy was separated by a 13 V-J model.

V is TRBV7-9 and J is TRBJ1-2, with D uncertain. This receptor was obtained from a woman aged 25 to 39 with Graves disease. This specimen was peripheral blood mononuclear cells (PBMCs), taken at new diagnosis, from a patient treated with antithyroid drugs. CDR3 DNA: TGTGCCAGCAGCCAGGACGGGATCGGGGGCTACACCTTC. Amino acid sequence: CASSQDGIGGYTF.